The sequence of this TCR beta chain was determined in a study of cytomegalovirus exposure and HLA in healthy donors. Study-wide findings and caveats: The study had only CMV serostatus as immune exposure information.

Remarks on this clone: The antigen is not known.

Germline CDR1 is MDHEN and CDR2 is SYDVKM. The CDR3 runs 15 residues. V lost 5 bases, J lost 3 bases, and 6 bases stayed unmatched. With 60 Vbeta and 13 Jbeta primers, the PCR was carried out. The data were produced by immunoSEQ multiplex PCR, yet TCRdb's version contains in-frame clones alone and is incomplete. Of under 140,000 clones listed, approximately 82% are singletons. The chain recombines TRBV28 with TRBJ2-7; 11 nucleotides align to TRBD1. The TCR comes from a young man in good health and CMV-seropositive. Source material: PBMCs. CDR3 protein: CASSTPGQGDYEQYF. The CDR3 nucleotides are TGTGCCAGCAGTACCCCGGGACAGGGGGACTACGAGCAGTACTTC. Complete variable domain (other parts from reference TRBV28 and TRBJ2-7): DVKVTQSSRYLVKRTGEKVFLECVQDMDHENMFWYRQDPGLGLRLIYFSYDVKMKEKGDIPEGYSVSREKKERFSLILESASTNQTSMYLCASSTPGQGDYEQYFGPGTRLTVT.